These 17 T cell receptor beta chains originate from one sample sequenced in a study of blood T cell repertoires in COVID-19. Produced via immunoSEQ multiplex PCR; TCRdb's table is partial and in-frame only. The sample gives some 65,000 clones, about 86% of which show up once; about 18% is in the top ten. Specimen: peripheral blood. The source is a woman older than 75 with active COVID-19.

J is TRBJ2-3 and V is TRBV9, with TRBD2 identical over 9 bases. The CDR3 runs 16 residues. Unmatched junction bases numbered 11, after V lost 5 bases and J lost 4 bases. The germline V gene has CDR1 SGDLS and CDR2 YYNGEE. CDR3 in amino acids: CASSAAGGARADTQYF. In nucleotides, the CDR3 is TGTGCCAGCAGTGCGGCGGGGGGGGCCAGGGCAGATACGCAGTATTTT.

The chain is built from TRBV18 and TRBJ2-7, with a tentative D call TRBD1 (6 bases). There are 16 residues in the CDR3. The V end lost 5 bases, the J end lost 4 bases, and 21 bases lay between the germline ends. Germline V gene data show CDR1 as KGHSH and CDR2 as LQKENI. The CDR3: CASSSRQVPLTYEQYF. CDR3 nucleotides: TGTGCCAGCTCATCGAGACAGGTCCCCCTCACTTACGAGCAGTACTTC.

The chain combines TRBV20-1 with TRBJ1-3; D gene unclear. Germline V lookup: CDR1 DFQATT, CDR2 SNEGSKA (reference sequence). The CDR3 contains 14 residues. V lost 3 bases and J 1 base, leaving 10 bases between the germline ends. CDR3 protein: CSASFPNSGNTIYF. The CDR3, as DNA: TGCAGTGCTAGTTTTCCCAATTCTGGAAACACCATATATTTT.

The V gene is TRBV18, the J gene TRBJ2-5, with D tentatively TRBD1 (5 bases). V was cut by 3 bases and J by 2 bases, with 13 bases left in between. There are 15 residues in the CDR3. Germline CDR1 and CDR2: KGHSH and LQKENI. CDR3 loop: CASSPEAGWQETQYF. The CDR3 DNA follows: TGTGCCAGCTCACCCGAAGCAGGGTGGCAAGAGACCCAGTACTTC.

This chain connects TRBV5-1 to TRBJ2-7; TRBD1 is a possible D gene (6 bases). The CDR3 is 14 amino acids. Germline V gives CDR1 SGHRS, CDR2 YFSETQ. V was cut by 0 bases and J by 3 bases, with 10 bases left in between. Here the CDR3 DNA reads TGCGCCAGCAGCTTGGGGGACACCGTCTACGAGCAGTACTTC. This sequence encodes CASSLGDTVYEQYF.

This clone was observed a single time. The rearrangement uses TRBV15 and TRBJ1-5, with a tentative D call TRBD1 (6 bases). Deletions cut 6 bases from V and 7 bases from J, with 19 bases between. The CDR3 length is 15 residues. CDR1 and CDR2 (germline): LNHNV, YYDKDF (reference sequence). Written as DNA, the CDR3 is TGTGCCACCAGTCGAGGGGGGGGAACAAGCCAGCCCCAGCATTTT. It specifies CATSRGGGTSQPQHF.

The chain recombines TRBV7-9 with TRBJ2-5; TRBD1 matches 11 bases. Trimming at V came to 0 bases and at J to 3 bases, leaving 3 bases not matched to a gene. Looked up from germline, CDR1 is SEHNR and CDR2 is FQNEAQ (reference sequence). CDR3 length: 16 amino acids. CDR3 in amino acids: CASSLAAGQGEETQYF. In nucleotides, the CDR3 is TGTGCCAGCAGCTTAGCGGCGGGACAGGGGGAAGAGACCCAGTACTTC.

This clone was found once. The rearrangement joins TRBV4-3 to TRBJ1-3; D call uncertain. V dropped 4 bases and J dropped 0 bases, with 10 bases sitting between them. This CDR3 has 15 residues. Germline V CDR1 and CDR2: LGHNA, YSLEER. The CDR3 DNA follows: TGCGCCAGCAGCCTCACCCACAGCTCTGGAAACACCATATATTTT. Translated, it gives CASSLTHSSGNTIYF.

This clone occurred a few times. The rearrangement joins TRBV10-3 to TRBJ2-2, with a weak D call TRBD1 (6 bases). Trimming took 7 bases from V and 13 from J, leaving 25 bases between them. Germline V lookup: CDR1 ENHRY, CDR2 SYGVKD. This CDR3 region has 15 residues. CDR3 sequence: CAITPRTDSGLGLFF. The DNA for the CDR3 is TGTGCCATCACTCCTCGGACAGACAGCGGCCTAGGGCTGTTTTTT.

The gene calls are TRBV29-1 and TRBJ2-5, with D perhaps matching TRBD2 (5 bases). This CDR3 has 13 amino acids. Germline V gene sequence: CDR1 SQVTM, CDR2 ANQGSEA. V was cut by 2 bases and J by 3 bases, with 10 bases left in between. The CDR3 bases are TGCAGCGTTGAAAGAGGGCCAGAAGAGACCCAGTACTTC. This sequence encodes CSVERGPEETQYF.

The chain employs TRBV7-2 and TRBJ2-1; a weak D match, TRBD2 (6 bases). V shed 2 bases and J shed 4 bases, with 12 bases lying between them. The CDR3 covers 15 residues. Germline lookup yields CDR1 SGHTA and CDR2 FQGNSA. The CDR3 reads CASSLMSGPYNEQFF. For the CDR3, the DNA is TGTGCCAGCAGCTTAATGAGCGGGCCTTACAATGAGCAGTTCTTC.

CDR3: CASRFGQGSSETQYF. DNA of the CDR3: TGTGCCAGCAGGTTCGGACAGGGGAGTTCGGAGACCCAGTACTTC. The V gene is TRBV6-6, the J gene TRBJ2-5; 9 positions agree with TRBD1. V lost 6 bases to trimming and J lost 5 bases; unmatched junction nucleotides: 10. The CDR3 has 15 residues. The germline CDR1 and CDR2 sequences are MNHNY and SVGAGI (reference sequence).

This clone was found once. This chain joins TRBV5-4 and TRBJ1-4; D is unclear. Germline CDR1 is SGHNT and CDR2 is YYREEE (reference sequence). The ends were cut back, 4 bases at V and 8 bases at J, with 21 bases in the middle. This CDR3 spans 16 amino acids. The DNA of the CDR3 is TGTGCCAGCAGCCCCGCGAGTTCGGGATTGGGGGAAAAACTGTTTTTT. It translates to CASSPASSGLGEKLFF. Full variable domain (rest looked up from reference TRBV5-4 and TRBJ1-4): ETGVTQSPTHLIKTRGQQVTLRCSSQSGHNTVSWYQQALGQGPQFIFQYYREEENGRGNFPPRFSGLQFPNYSSELNVNALELDDSALYLCASSPASSGLGEKLFFGSGTQLSVL.

This clone was recorded a few times. The chain has TRBV9 and TRBJ2-2; possible D gene TRBD2, 6 bases. Germline loops: CDR1 SGDLS, CDR2 YYNGEE. The CDR3 is made up of 19 amino acids. V lost 0 bases, J lost 1 base, and 19 bases lay in between. The CDR3 sequence: CASSVGPAGRGENTGELFF. The CDR3 nucleotides are TGTGCCAGCAGCGTAGGGCCCGCGGGGCGGGGTGAGAACACCGGGGAGCTGTTTTTT. Full variable domain (missing parts from reference TRBV9 and TRBJ2-2): DSGVTQTPKHLITATGQRVTLRCSPRSGDLSVYWYQQSLDQGLQFLIQYYNGEERAKGNILERFSAQQFPDLHSELNLSSLELGDSALYFCASSVGPAGRGENTGELFFGEGSRLTVL.

This clone was recorded only once. V usage is TRBV6-6 and J usage is TRBJ2-3, with 15 nucleotides matching TRBD2. This CDR3 contains 16 residues. V dropped 3 bases and J dropped 6; count of bases not matched to a gene: 4. Germline CDR1 and CDR2: MNHNY and SVGAGI (reference sequence). CDR3 in amino acids: CASSYGLAGGRDTQYF. DNA for the CDR3: TGTGCCAGCAGTTATGGACTAGCGGGGGGGAGGGATACGCAGTATTTT.

This clone was detected a few times. This sequence joins TRBV10-1 and TRBJ2-4; D call uncertain. V was cut by 6 bases and J by 0 bases, with 12 bases left in between. Germline CDR1 is WNHNN and CDR2 is SYGVQD (reference sequence). The length of the CDR3 is 15 residues. The CDR3 spells CASRRKKLAKNIQYF. CDR3 DNA: TGCGCCAGCAGGAGGAAAAAATTAGCCAAAAACATTCAGTACTTC.

This clone appeared once. The chain employs TRBV10-3 and TRBJ2-7; D is unresolved. The CDR3 length is 14 residues. Germline CDR1 reads ENHRY; CDR2 reads SYGVKD. Trimming took 4 bases from V and 5 from J, leaving 15 bases between them. Here the CDR3 DNA reads TGTGCCATCAGTGCGAGTACAGATACCCACGAGCAGTACTTC. It translates to CAISASTDTHEQYF.